Below, 16 T cell receptor beta chains from the same sample are listed, as sequenced in a study of T cells in Graves' hyperthyroidism and ophthalmopathy. Amplified TCR beta CDR3 regions derived from RNA transcripts. First-round RT-PCR targeting the TCR CDR3 was performed with the HTBI primer set. TCRdb re-called the multiplex PCR reads through MiXCR, storing one row per CDR3 protein. This table has some 420,000 distinct CDR3 sequences, roughly 13% appearing once. The sample comprised blood. These TCRs come from a woman between 18 and 29 years old with Graves' hyperthyroidism.

The chain employs TRBV6-2 or TRBV6-3 and TRBJ2-5, with D possibly being TRBD2 (6 bases). Deletions cut 5 bases from V and 1 base from J, with 11 bases between. CDR3 length equals 14 residues. CDR1 is MNHEY, CDR2 SVGEGT, per germline. In DNA, the CDR3 is TGTGCCAGCAGTCTCCGGGACTTCCAAGAGACCCAGTACTTC. This encodes CASSLRDFQETQYF.

Points on this clonotype: One end of the junction varies from germline; a read error may be responsible. The J gene is TRBJ2-6, the V gene TRBV10-3; 7 bases fit TRBD1. Germline-derived CDR1 and CDR2 are ENHRY and SYGVKD. The CDR3 totals 20 residues. The CDR3 reads CAISGGEIQGRAYGANVPTF. CDR3 coding DNA: TGTGCCATCAGTGGAGGAGAAATACAGGGGCGGGCGTATGGGGCCAACGTCCCGACTTTC.

This clonotype was seen a handful of times. The chain couples TRBV27 to TRBJ2-5; 16 bases agree with TRBD2. The ends lost 6 bases at V and 5 bases at J; junction bases unmatched: 3. The CDR3 runs to 15 residues. CDR1 MNHEY and CDR2 SMNVEV come from the germline V gene (reference sequence). The CDR3 nucleotides are TGTGCCAGCAGGGGACTAGCGGGAGGGTATGAGACCCAGTACTTC. Translation: CASRGLAGGYETQYF.

This clonotype was seen at least ten times. The rearrangement links TRBV3-1 to TRBJ2-1; tentative D call: TRBD2 (6 bases). Trimming took off 0 bases at V and 0 bases at J, with 15 bases between the two ends. This CDR3 spans 18 amino acids. Germline V gene sequence: CDR1 LGHDT, CDR2 YNNKEL (reference sequence). The CDR3 bases are TGTGCCAGCAGCCAAGACAGGGTTGCGGGGAGCTCCTACAATGAGCAGTTCTTC. This sequence encodes CASSQDRVAGSSYNEQFF.

CDR3 residues: CASSTPGTTDTQYF. As DNA, the CDR3 is TGTGCCAGCAGTACCCCAGGGACAACAGATACGCAGTATTTT. The J gene is TRBJ2-3, the V gene TRBV28; D might be TRBD1 (6 bases). Germline CDR1 MDHEN, CDR2 SYDVKM. V lost 5 bases and J lost 3, with 12 bases in between. This CDR3 is built from 14 residues.

This clonotype was counted at least ten times. This chain connects TRBV12-3 or TRBV12-4 to TRBJ2-3; unclear D gene. CDR3 length: 16 amino acids. V lost 0 bases to trimming and J lost 2 bases, with 12 bases between them. The CDR3 loop is CASSLALRLPTDTQYF. CDR3 nucleotides: TGTGCCAGCAGTTTAGCGCTCAGGCTACCCACAGATACGCAGTATTTT.

Concerning this clonotype itself: This clone may be a read error of a much larger clone one base away. The rearrangement links TRBV9 to TRBJ1-5; D is perhaps TRBD1 (5 bases). From germline, CDR1 is SGDLS and CDR2 YYNGEE. CDR3 size: 19 residues. CDR3 region: CASSVYKHQGRYSDQPQHF. The CDR3 DNA is TGTGCCAGCAGCGTATATAAGCATCAGGGAAGATATAGCGATCAGCCCCAGCATTTT. Full variable domain (rest looked up from reference TRBV9 and TRBJ1-5): DSGVTQTPKHLITATGQRVTLRCSPRSGDLSVYWYQQSLDQGLQFLIQYYNGEERAKGNILERFSAQQFPDLHSELNLSSLELGDSALYFCASSVYKHQGRYSDQPQHFGDGTRLSIL.

The rearrangement uses TRBV20-1 and TRBJ1-3; D remains unclear. V was clipped by 6 bases and J by 4 bases, with 13 bases between them. From germline, CDR1 is DFQATT and CDR2 SNEGSKA (reference sequence). The CDR3 extends over 13 amino acids. The CDR3 DNA reads TGCAGTGCGACTAAGGCGGGCGGAAACACCATATATTTT. It codes for CSATKAGGNTIYF.

This clonotype was recorded at least ten times. The chain has TRBV20-1 and TRBJ2-6; D unclear. The CDR3 is made up of 13 amino acids. CDR1 and CDR2 from the germline V gene are DFQATT and SNEGSKA (reference sequence). With 2 bases removed from V and 0 bases from J, the gap between germline ends came to 2 bases. The CDR3 loop reads CSARNSGANVLTF. The CDR3 DNA sequence: TGCAGTGCTAGAAACTCTGGGGCCAACGTCCTGACTTTC.

About this clonotype: A much larger clone differs from this one at a single base, so this may be a read error. The V and J genes are TRBV6-1 and TRBJ1-1; possibly TRBD1 for D (6 bases). Between the trimmed V and J ends, which lost 6 bases and 1 base, there was a span of 12 bases. This CDR3 is built from 14 residues. Germline V gene lookup returns CDR1 MNHNS and CDR2 SASEGT. The CDR3 DNA follows: TGTGCCAGCAGCTTCGGGACAAAGAACACTGAAGCTTTCTTT. Amino acid sequence: CASSFGTKNTEAFF.

V gene TRBV5-1 combines with J gene TRBJ2-5; D possibly corresponds to TRBD1 (5 bases). Germline lookup yields CDR1 SGHRS and CDR2 YFSETQ. The ends were cut back, 2 bases at V and 2 bases at J, with 16 bases in the middle. CDR3 size: 16 residues. CDR3 nucleotide sequence: TGCGCCAGCAGCTTAAGATCACGACAGATACAAGAGACCCAGTACTTC. This translates into CASSLRSRQIQETQYF.

This clonotype was counted many times. The CDR3 reads CASSATGTVYGYTF. As DNA, the CDR3 is TGTGCCAGCAGCGCCACAGGGACTGTTTATGGCTACACCTTC. The chain recombines TRBV2 with TRBJ1-2; possibly TRBD1 for D (6 bases). Germline V lookup: CDR1 SNHLY, CDR2 FYNNEI. Between the trimmed V and J ends, which lost 6 bases and 5 bases, there was a span of 16 bases. The CDR3 is 14 amino acids. The full variable domain, completed using reference TRBV2 and TRBJ1-2, is EPEVTQTPSHQVTQMGQEVILRCVPISNHLYFYWYRQILGQKVEFLVSFYNNEISEKSEIFDDQFSVERPDGSNFTLKIRSTKLEDSAMYFCASSATGTVYGYTFGSGTRLTVV.

This clonotype was seen just once. The rearrangement joins TRBV29-1 to TRBJ2-3; possibly TRBD2 for D (6 bases). Trimming pared 7 bases from V and 5 bases from J, leaving 13 bases between. The CDR3 totals 12 residues. Per the germline V gene, CDR1 is SQVTM and CDR2 is ANQGSEA. This chain's CDR3 is CSARRRGDTQYF. The CDR3 DNA reads as TGCAGCGCCAGACGGCGGGGAGATACGCAGTATTTT.

In its sample, this clonotype was seen a few times. The chain carries TRBV6-1 and TRBJ1-6, with TRBD1 identical over 9 bases. This CDR3 has 16 residues. Germline-derived CDR1 and CDR2 are MNHNS and SASEGT. V was clipped by 0 bases and J by 10 bases; unmatched bases: 7. CDR3 bases: TGTGCCAGCAGTGAAGCCCCTACGGACAGGGGATCACCCCTCCACTTT. It translates to CASSEAPTDRGSPLHF.

The chain is built from TRBV5-5 and TRBJ1-1; D ambiguous. Germline V gene lookup returns CDR1 SGHKS and CDR2 YYEKEE (reference sequence). V was clipped by 5 bases and J by 0 bases, with 14 bases between them. CDR3 size: 15 residues. CDR3 protein: CASRIQTSMNTEAFF. CDR3 DNA: TGTGCCAGCAGGATACAGACAAGCATGAACACTGAAGCTTTCTTT.

This clonotype has only a few counts. The chain combines TRBV20-1 with TRBJ2-5; TRBD2 aligns across 15 bases. There are 17 residues in the CDR3. The germline gives CDR1 DFQATT, CDR2 SNEGSKA (reference sequence). The ends lost 7 bases at V and 5 bases at J; junction bases unmatched: 14. The CDR3 region has the DNA TGCAGTGTCCTCCACGGACTAGCGGGAGGGCCAAGGGAGACCCAGTACTTC. Translating gives CSVLHGLAGGPRETQYF.